This T cell receptor beta chain was obtained from a study of T cells in tuberculosis. Overall study: In South Africa, adults with active tuberculosis were compared with IGRA-negative and latently infected IGRA-positive adolescents.

Adolescents were screened for latent TB by skin test and IGRA. Each donor contributed around 100,000 T cells on average, unsorted. Notes on this clone: Its target is unknown.

The assay was immunoSEQ multiplex PCR, and TCRdb's table has in-frame clones only and misses some. This sample has more than 20,000 clones, with around 87% found just once. The CDR3 consists of 15 residues. V lost 1 base and J lost 8, with 13 bases in between. Germline-derived CDR1 and CDR2 are SGHNT and YYREEE (reference sequence). Study results and limitations: GMM-specific TCRs were nearer to active tuberculosis alpha repertoires, suggesting expansion.

V usage is TRBV5-4 and J usage is TRBJ1-6; maybe TRBD1 (5 bases). Sequenced sample: PBMCs. The TCR sequence derives from a donor aged 5 to 30 with latent tuberculosis or without tuberculosis infection. The CDR3 here is CASSLNRGMDSPLHF. In DNA form, the CDR3 reads TGTGCCAGCAGCTTGAATCGGGGGATGGATTCACCCCTCCACTTT.